This T cell receptor (beta chain) was sequenced in a study of control samples from healthy donors and cancer patients. Sequenced by immunoSEQ multiplex PCR; TCRdb stores in-frame clones only, minus some. The profile shows under 200,000 clones, roughly 94% of them singletons. Germline lookup yields CDR1 LGHNA and CDR2 YSLEER. Trimming removed 4 bases from V and 2 bases from J, with 9 bases in between. The CDR3 length is 14 residues. The material sequenced was blood. The V call is TRBV4-3, the J call TRBJ1-3, with D unresolved. This receptor was taken from a woman in her thirties or forties in good health. The DNA of the CDR3 is TGCGCCAGCAGCCCGACAACCCCTGGAAACACCATATATTTT. Translated, it gives CASSPTTPGNTIYF.